The clone carrying this T cell receptor beta chain was recorded a few times. These data are taken from a study of human T cells and chemical hapten exposure. The germline V gene has CDR1 SGHKS and CDR2 YYEKEE (reference sequence). CDR3 size: 16 residues. With 2 bases removed from V and 4 bases from J, the gap between germline ends came to 16 bases. TCRdb reprocessed the RACE reads via MiXCR and lists one record per CDR3 protein. Of 35,000 to 45,000 distinct CDR3 sequences listed, more than 9% are singletons. Time point defined: patch test 2, 6 weeks after DPC sensitization. Treatment here: therapeutic diphenylcyclopropenone sensitization with weekly scalp DPC. Unfractionated whole blood yielded the extracted total RNA.

The sample consisted of whole blood, taken in connection with sensitization to the hapten diphenylcyclopropenone (DPC). The TCR originated in a young woman with alopecia areata. Some clones in this sample may be carry-over from other donors' samples. J is TRBJ1-5 and V is TRBV5-5; perhaps TRBD1 as D (6 bases). CDR3 protein: CASSLAGAGANQPQHF. DNA of the CDR3: TGTGCCAGCAGCTTAGCCGGGGCAGGGGCAAATCAGCCCCAGCATTTT. Variable domain in full (rest from reference TRBV5-5 and TRBJ1-5): DAGVTQSPTHLIKTRGQQVTLRCSPISGHKSVSWYQQVLGQGPQFIFQYYEKEERGRGNFPDRFSARQFPNYSSELNVNALLLGDSALYLCASSLAGAGANQPQHFGDGTRLSIL.